This T cell receptor beta chain was observed in a study of blood T cell repertoires in COVID-19. Study at large: Acute-phase and convalescent COVID-19 samples originated in the United States, Italy and Spain.

Authors' data handling: Estimated nucleated cell counts came from reference gene primer amplification. The repertoire was sequenced with immunoSEQ multiplex PCR; TCRdb's copy has only in-frame clones and lacks some. Clonal size and the V and J genes are those of that table, whereas D and trimming came from the DNA. The sample carries roughly 110,000 clones, about four fifths recorded once. The CDR3 runs to 14 residues. V was pared by 5 bases and J by 3 bases, with 4 bases of the junction left unmatched. CDR1 is SGHTA, CDR2 FQGNSA, per germline. V gene TRBV7-2 combines with J gene TRBJ2-7, with 10 bases identical to TRBD1. This receptor was obtained from a woman aged 55-70 years with acute or convalescent COVID-19. Sequenced material: peripheral blood. The CDR3 DNA reads TGTGCCAGCAGCCTCCGGGACAGGGGCTACGAGCAGTACTTC. It translates to CASSLRDRGYEQYF.